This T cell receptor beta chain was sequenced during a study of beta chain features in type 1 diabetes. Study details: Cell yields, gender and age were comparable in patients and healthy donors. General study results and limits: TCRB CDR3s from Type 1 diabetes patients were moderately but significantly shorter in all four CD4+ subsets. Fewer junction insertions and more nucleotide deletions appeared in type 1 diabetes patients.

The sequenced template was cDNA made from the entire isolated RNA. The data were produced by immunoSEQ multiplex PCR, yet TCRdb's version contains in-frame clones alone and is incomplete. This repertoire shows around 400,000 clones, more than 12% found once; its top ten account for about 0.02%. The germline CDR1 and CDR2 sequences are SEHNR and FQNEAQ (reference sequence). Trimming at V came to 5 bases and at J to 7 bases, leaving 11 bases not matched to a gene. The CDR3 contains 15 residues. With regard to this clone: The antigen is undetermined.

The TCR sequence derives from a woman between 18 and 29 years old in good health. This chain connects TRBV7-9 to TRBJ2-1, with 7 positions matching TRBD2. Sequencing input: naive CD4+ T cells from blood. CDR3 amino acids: CASSPRRTSSNEQFF. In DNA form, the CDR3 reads TGTGCCAGCAGCCCCCGACGGACTAGTAGTAATGAGCAGTTCTTC.